This T cell receptor beta chain was found in a study of shared clonotypes between healthy human individuals. Study overall: Each donor had three CD4 naive, three CD4 memory, two CD8 naive and one CD8 memory plate.

Each subset's genomic DNA was split evenly across several immunoSEQ plates. This table comes from immunoSEQ multiplex PCR, and its TCRdb copy is limited to in-frame clones, with some not included. The sample shows about 800,000 clones, around 96% of them seen only once. The naive CD8 population came from CD45RO-negative cells selected for CCR7, without terminally differentiated effector memory CD45RA+ cells. Healthy HIV-negative adults with no recent acute infections or vaccinations were recruited as donors. Nashville, Tennessee was home to all donors, each a Caucasian adult. The CDR3 spans 14 residues. V lost 1 base and J 5 bases, leaving 11 bases between the germline ends. Looked up from germline, CDR1 is SGHAT and CDR2 is FQNNGV.

Sequencing was performed on naive CD8+ T cells sorted from blood. The chain uses TRBV11-2 and TRBJ1-2; TRBD1 might be the D (6 bases). The clonotype was recovered from a young man in good health. The CDR3 bases are TGTGCCAGCAGCTTAGTTAAGGACAGATATGGCTACACCTTC. It codes for CASSLVKDRYGYTF.